Below, one T cell receptor beta chain is given with its context. Its antigen is as yet unknown. Produced via immunoSEQ multiplex PCR; TCRdb's table is partial and in-frame only. The sample shows 120,000 or so clones, 75% to 95% of them seen only once. Trimming took 4 bases from V and 3 from J, leaving 13 bases between them. This CDR3 comprises 15 residues. In germline, CDR1 is SGHRS, CDR2 YFSETQ. This sample is drawn from a study of T cell responses to AZD1222 COVID-19 vaccine. Study-level findings and limits: Scientists sampled the repertoires only once the peak T cell response had passed. Seropositive AZD1222 recipients at baseline numbered only 5 or 6. The reported proportion of spike-specific TCRs targeting unmutated variant regions was nearly half.

J is TRBJ2-2 and V is TRBV5-1; tentatively, D is TRBD1 (5 bases). The receptor was derived from an adult in good health. The material was peripheral blood, obtained on day 0 of AZD1222 vaccination. CDR3 residues: CASSARVDYTGELFF. The CDR3 DNA reads TGCGCCAGCAGCGCCAGGGTAGATTACACCGGGGAGCTGTTTTTT.